This T cell receptor beta chain was found in a study of cytomegalovirus exposure and HLA in healthy donors (dated by TCRdb to about 2017). General notes on the study: According to an earlier analysis of 587 of the donors, about 179 million T cells yielded 117 million unique TCR beta sequences and 250 to 350 Gb of sequence data. An early release that covered roughly 600 HLA-typed donors contained about 300 gigabases of sequencing data and 70 million to 100 million unique TCR sequences. Of the roughly 390 genotyped donors, less than 85% were placed in the genetic ancestry cluster associated with self-reported Caucasian donors. The aim of the study was to test whether cataloging public T cell receptors could identify signatures of past pathogen exposure. The study used immunosequencing to profile the T cell repertoires of hundreds of subjects and linked those repertoires to cytomegalovirus serostatus. Along with the roughly 700-subject first cohort, a separate validation cohort of approximately 110 different subjects was used. To predict cytomegalovirus infection status, the study combined high-throughput TCR immunosequencing, statistical association of individual TCRs with disease status, and machine learning. A later analysis re-analyzed previously published TCR beta repertoires from roughly 690 donors and added high-resolution HLA genotyping to study TCR occurrence patterns. Rather than using new phenotypic data, the later analysis identified candidate immune exposures from TCR beta sequences and from how often those sequences occurred across donors. An earlier analysis of 500 to 750 of the donors applied high-throughput TCR beta sequencing to assess whether each TCR beta V gene segment acted as functional or pseudogenic. Donor age, sex, ethnicity and CMV serostatus were compiled alongside the repertoire data. A later genetic analysis took genome-wide SNP genotypes for about three fifths of the roughly 700 donors and used that subset as a discovery cohort. All discovery cohort repertoires had been generated on a single sequencing platform. Class I and class II HLA loci were covered by the typing at four-digit resolution. Typing coverage differed by locus: A, B, C, DRB1 and DQB1 were typed in roughly 620-630 donors, DQA1 in 500 to 550, DPA1 in 606, and DPB1 in roughly 470. Roughly five DR-DQ haplotypes were handled as single units for association and clustering because linkage in the cohort was strong. On average, 235,054 unique TCR beta nucleotide sequences were sequenced per donor among several hundred genotyped donors of the cohort, with roughly 19% of those sequences being non-productive. Here is what the overall study found, with its caveats: Broadly in line with IMGT annotations, most TCR beta V segments showed up in productive rearrangements about 87% or about 30% of the time in an earlier analysis of some 590 of the donors. A later analysis found that TCR association rates varied across HLA loci, with DRB1 alleles showing the most associated TCRs and HLA-C alleles the fewest. According to a later analysis, parvovirus B19, influenza, CMV and Epstein-Barr virus appeared linked to several top co-occurrence clusters. The classifier was reported to diagnose cytomegalovirus status with high specificity and sensitivity in both the original cohort and the validation cohort. Most CMV-associated TCR beta chains appeared to be HLA-restricted in a later analysis, and the HLA associations seemed to be driven largely by CMV exposure. This cohort had only TCR beta chains sequenced, and the lack of alpha or paired-chain data limited which features could be detected. Immune exposure information for the cohort was limited to CMV serostatus. Linkage disequilibrium might explain the correlated functional status among segregating V segments, but an unknown experimental factor could not be ruled out. Because counts were too low, roughly 16 rarely observed V segments, including chromosome 9 orphons, were left out of the earlier analysis of over 550 of the donors. According to the authors, the approach could potentially be generalized to other disease states and immunological phenotypes. A few of the identified cytomegalovirus-associated TCR beta chains were confirmed in vitro to be specific for cytomegalovirus antigens. Some IMGT-functional V segments, including TRBV6-2 and TRBV6-3, could not be told apart with the 87-base-pair reads, so those segments were excluded. According to a later genetic analysis, donors in an Asian-associated ancestry cluster had fewer N-insertions in productive TCRs than the roughly 660-donor mean. Presence/absence analyses assumed roughly uniform sequencing depth across donors, an assumption that may not hold. Because some donors lacked HLA typing at each locus, the association tests relied only on the typed subset. Compared with equally common non-associated chains, HLA-associated TCR beta chains in a later analysis were more clonally expanded and had lower generation probabilities. A further reported finding was that TCR beta sequences accurately predicted the HLA-A and HLA-B alleles for most subjects in the first cohort. Specific HLA alleles were associated with 15,000 to 20,000 TCR beta sequences at a false discovery rate of 0.05 in a later analysis. While some public TCRs were present in many individuals, most TCR sequences turned up only very rarely across donors. In the study, approximately 160 TCR beta chains were listed as associated with cytomegalovirus. Assigning TCR associations to individual alleles was difficult when HLA alleles, especially DR and DQ, strongly co-occurred. A group of highly shared sequence variants was considered likely to be a technical artifact of the sequencing pipeline. A later genetic analysis associated a missense DCLRE1C variant with V-gene and J-gene trimming of TCR beta chains, and an independent cohort replicated the association.

The cohort comprised fewer than 750 healthy bone marrow donors. At the time of sampling, all cohort members were nominally healthy, though unrecorded immune exposures were likely present. The donor was CMV seronegative and belonged to the group of 320 or so seronegative cohort members. A peripheral blood sample was collected from each donor, and TCR beta sequencing was performed on peripheral blood mononuclear cells. The Qiagen DNeasy Blood Extraction Kit was used to extract genomic DNA from the blood cell samples. Concerning this clone: Which antigen it targets is not known. Base qualities were left out, and no much larger clone turns up one base away.

Measured from the cysteine to the phenylalanine, the CDR3 is 17 residues long. The kept DNA is CDR3 alone, 51 bases in frame from the first base. At the junction V is shortened by 5 bases and J by 7 bases; bases outside the gene matches: 16. From the germline V gene, CDR1 is SGHAT and CDR2 is FQNNGV. The library relied on the immunoSEQ multiplex PCR assay. For the multiplex PCR, a mixture combining 60 forward primers for TCR Vbeta segments and 13 reverse primers for TCR Jbeta segments was used. Amplification of the CDR3 region of rearranged TCR beta genes was performed with a multiplex PCR assay on genomic DNA. The Illumina HiSeq System was used to sequence the amplified TCR beta libraries as 87-base-pair reads. In the original analysis: Across the roughly 700 repertoires, a later analysis counted tens of millions of unique TCR beta chains, approximately 10 million of which were shared by at least two donors. Raw reads were error-corrected and collapsed into unique sequences by a nearest-neighbor algorithm in which closely related sequences were merged to remove PCR and sequencing errors. V, D and J gene segments were assigned by aligning CDR3 sequences to IMGT reference sequences. For a sequence to be retained, at least a six-nucleotide match to both a V gene segment and a J gene segment was required. Rearrangements were classified as productive when the CDR3 lacked stop codons and remained in frame with V and J, and all other rearrangements were classified as non-productive. CDR3 was defined by IMGT convention, running from the second conserved V-encoded cysteine to the conserved J-encoded phenylalanine. The earlier analysis of 500 to 650 of the donors excluded any sequence lacking an unambiguous match to a single V gene segment. In an earlier analysis of almost 600 of the donors, a V segment was called functional when productive rearrangements were above 56.7%, and segregating when the standard deviation between donors exceeded 5%. To diagnose cytomegalovirus status from the catalog of TCR beta chain sequences, a statistical classification framework was built. A later analysis assigned V and J genes by comparing TCR nucleotide sequences with IMGT/GENE-DB human TR gene sequences. A later analysis assigned CDR3 sequences and most-parsimonious VDJ recombination scenarios with the TCRdist pipeline. A later analysis defined each TCR beta chain by its CDR3 amino acid sequence plus V-gene family, and excluded reads lacking a unique V-gene family. In a later analysis, 450 to 600 highly shared, low-generation-probability nucleotide sequences were removed to address suspected cross-contamination and a sequencing artifact. For each public chain, a later analysis derived a clonal expansion index from normalized ranks of inferred template counts within each repertoire. Generation probabilities in a later analysis came from a VDJ recombination model fitted to out-of-frame rearrangements, and those results were checked against IGoR. Hypergeometric tests were used in a later analysis to score TCR-TCR, TCR-HLA and TCR-CMV co-occurrence, with a repertoire-size bias correction applied to the TCR pairs. False discovery rates were estimated in a later analysis by permuting HLA or CMV assignments 20 times. In a later analysis, co-occurring TCRs were grouped using DBSCAN, and TCRdist sequence similarity was added for clustering within HLA-allele-positive subsets. Repertoires with fewer than 30,000 or more than 120,000 public chains, plus five repertoires with anomalous nucleotide sharing, were excluded from co-occurrence clustering. Entries here come from immuneACCESS through TCRdb and include only in-frame sequences with V and J called. Some clones fail to appear in such tables; in the studies checked, an unresolved V gene covers under half of the shortfall, and the cause of the remainder is unknown. The V and J calls and the clone size are those of that table, but D and trimming were determined from the DNA. The sample table contains fewer than 200,000 clones; only one count was recorded for around four fifths of them. The ten largest clones capture roughly 1.3% of the sample.

Source material: PBMCs. Rearrangement joined TRBV11-2 to TRBJ2-7; 11 middle bases align to TRBD2. The sequence derives from a young man in good health and CMV-seronegative. The CDR3 reads CASSLRLAGYASEEQYF. The nucleotide sequence is given as TGTGCCAGCAGCCTTAGACTAGCGGGATATGCGTCGGAAGAGCAGTACTTC.